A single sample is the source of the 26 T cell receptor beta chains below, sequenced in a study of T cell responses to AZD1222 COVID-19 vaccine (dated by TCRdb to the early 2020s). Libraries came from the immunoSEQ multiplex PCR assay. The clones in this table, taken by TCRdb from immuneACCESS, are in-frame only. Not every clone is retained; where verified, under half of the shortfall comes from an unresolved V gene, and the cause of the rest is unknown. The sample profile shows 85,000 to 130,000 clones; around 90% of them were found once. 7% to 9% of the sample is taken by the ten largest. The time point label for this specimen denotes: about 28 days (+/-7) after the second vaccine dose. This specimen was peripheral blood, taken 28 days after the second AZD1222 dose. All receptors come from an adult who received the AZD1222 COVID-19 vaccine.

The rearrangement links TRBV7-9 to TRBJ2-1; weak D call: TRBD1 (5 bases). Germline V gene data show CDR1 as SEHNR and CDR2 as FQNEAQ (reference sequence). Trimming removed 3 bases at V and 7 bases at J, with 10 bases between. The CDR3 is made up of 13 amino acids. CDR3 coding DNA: TGTGCCAGCAGCTTGGGTCAGGGTAATGAGCAGTTCTTC. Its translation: CASSLGQGNEQFF.

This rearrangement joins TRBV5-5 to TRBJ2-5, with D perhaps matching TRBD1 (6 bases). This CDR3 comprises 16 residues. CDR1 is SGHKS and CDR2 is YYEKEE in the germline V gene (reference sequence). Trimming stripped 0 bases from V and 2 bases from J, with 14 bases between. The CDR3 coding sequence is TGTGCCAGCAGCTTGGGGGTTCAGGGGATACAAGAGACCCAGTACTTC. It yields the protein CASSLGVQGIQETQYF.

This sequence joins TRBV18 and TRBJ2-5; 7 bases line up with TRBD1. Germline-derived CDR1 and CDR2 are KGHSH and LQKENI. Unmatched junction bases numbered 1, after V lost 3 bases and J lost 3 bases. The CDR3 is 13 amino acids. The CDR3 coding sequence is TGTGCCAGCTCACCGACAGGGAAAGAGACCCAGTACTTC. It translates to CASSPTGKETQYF.

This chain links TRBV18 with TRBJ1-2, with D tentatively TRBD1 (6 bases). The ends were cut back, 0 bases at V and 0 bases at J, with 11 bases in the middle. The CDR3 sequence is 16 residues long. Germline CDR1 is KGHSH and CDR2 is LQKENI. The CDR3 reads CASSPPGWTANYGYTF. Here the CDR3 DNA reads TGTGCCAGCTCACCACCGGGGTGGACAGCTAACTATGGCTACACCTTC.

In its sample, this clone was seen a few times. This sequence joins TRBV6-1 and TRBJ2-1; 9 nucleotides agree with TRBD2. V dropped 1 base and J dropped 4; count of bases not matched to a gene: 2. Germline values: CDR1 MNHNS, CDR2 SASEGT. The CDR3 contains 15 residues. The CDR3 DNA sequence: TGTGCCAGCAGTGAAGAAGCGGGGGGTTACAATGAGCAGTTCTTC. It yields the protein CASSEEAGGYNEQFF.

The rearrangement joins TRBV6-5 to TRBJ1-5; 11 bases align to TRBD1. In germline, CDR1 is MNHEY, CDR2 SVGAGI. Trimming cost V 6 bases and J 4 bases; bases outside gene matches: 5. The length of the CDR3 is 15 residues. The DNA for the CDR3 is TGTGCCAGCAGGCGGACAGGGGGCGGGAATCAGCCCCAGCATTTT. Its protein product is CASRRTGGGNQPQHF.

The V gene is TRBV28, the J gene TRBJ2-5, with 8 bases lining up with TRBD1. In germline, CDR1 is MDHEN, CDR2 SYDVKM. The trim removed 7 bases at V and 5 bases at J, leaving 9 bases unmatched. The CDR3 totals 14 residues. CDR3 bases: TGTGCCAGCACCTTGGGGGGACAGGTGGAGACCCAGTACTTC. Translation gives CASTLGGQVETQYF.

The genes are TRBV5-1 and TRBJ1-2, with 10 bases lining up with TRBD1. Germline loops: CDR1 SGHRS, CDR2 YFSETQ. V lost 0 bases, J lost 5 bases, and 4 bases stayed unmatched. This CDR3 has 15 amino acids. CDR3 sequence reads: CASSLGTGGFYGYTF. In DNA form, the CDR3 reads TGCGCCAGCAGCTTGGGGACAGGGGGATTTTATGGCTACACCTTC.

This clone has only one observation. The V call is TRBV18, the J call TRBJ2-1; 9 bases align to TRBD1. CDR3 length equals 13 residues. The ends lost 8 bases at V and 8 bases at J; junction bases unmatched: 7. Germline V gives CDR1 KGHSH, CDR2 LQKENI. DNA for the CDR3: TGTGCCAGCGAGACAGGGGGTGTAGATGAGCAGTTCTTC. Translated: CASETGGVDEQFF.

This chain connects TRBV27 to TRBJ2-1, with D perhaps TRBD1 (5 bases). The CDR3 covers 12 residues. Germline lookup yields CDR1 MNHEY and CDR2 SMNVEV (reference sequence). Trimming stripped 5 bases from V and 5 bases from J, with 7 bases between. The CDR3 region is CASSRQNNEQFF. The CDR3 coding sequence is TGTGCCAGCAGTCGACAGAACAATGAGCAGTTCTTC.

The CDR3 region is CASSHRPDSQETQYF. The CDR3 bases are TGTGCCAGCTCACACAGACCGGACAGTCAAGAGACCCAGTACTTC. The chain carries TRBV18 and TRBJ2-5; D perhaps matches TRBD1 (6 bases). This CDR3 has 15 amino acids. CDR1 is KGHSH and CDR2 is LQKENI in the germline V gene. The V and J ends lost 4 bases and 2 bases respectively, with 14 bases between them.

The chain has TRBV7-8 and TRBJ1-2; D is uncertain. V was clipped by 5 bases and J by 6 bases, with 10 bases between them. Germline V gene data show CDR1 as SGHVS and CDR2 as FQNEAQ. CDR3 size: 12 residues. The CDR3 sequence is CASSLYTDGYTF. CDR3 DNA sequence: TGTGCCAGCAGCCTATATACTGATGGCTACACCTTC.

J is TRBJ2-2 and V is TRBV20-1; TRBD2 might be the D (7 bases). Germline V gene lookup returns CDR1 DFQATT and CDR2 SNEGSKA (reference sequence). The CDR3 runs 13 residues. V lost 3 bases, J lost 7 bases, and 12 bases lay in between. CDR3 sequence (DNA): TGCAGTGCTAGTGGGGGGGCGAACGGGGAGCTGTTTTTT. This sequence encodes CSASGGANGELFF.

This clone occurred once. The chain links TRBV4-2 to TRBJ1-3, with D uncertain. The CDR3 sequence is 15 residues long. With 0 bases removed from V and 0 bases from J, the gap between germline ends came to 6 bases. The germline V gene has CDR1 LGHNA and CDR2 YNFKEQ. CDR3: CASSQEGDSGNTIYF. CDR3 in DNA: TGTGCCAGCAGCCAAGAGGGCGACTCTGGAAACACCATATATTTT.

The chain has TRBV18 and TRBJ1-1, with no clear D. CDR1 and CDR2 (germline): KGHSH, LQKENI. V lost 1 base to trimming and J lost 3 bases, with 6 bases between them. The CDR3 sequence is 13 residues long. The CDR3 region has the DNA TGTGCCAGCTCACCACTACAATACACTGAAGCTTTCTTT. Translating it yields CASSPLQYTEAFF. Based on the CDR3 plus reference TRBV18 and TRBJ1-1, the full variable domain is NAGVMQNPRHLVRRRGQEARLRCSPMKGHSHVYWYRQLPEEGLKFMVYLQKENIIDESGMPKERFSAEFPKEGPSILRIQQVVRGDSAAYFCASSPLQYTEAFFGQGTRLTVV.

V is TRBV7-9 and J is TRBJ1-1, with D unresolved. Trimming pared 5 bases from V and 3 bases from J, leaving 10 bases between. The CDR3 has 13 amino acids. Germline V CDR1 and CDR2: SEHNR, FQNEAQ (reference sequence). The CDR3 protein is CASSRRQDTEAFF. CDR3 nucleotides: TGTGCCAGCAGCAGGAGGCAAGACACTGAAGCTTTCTTT.

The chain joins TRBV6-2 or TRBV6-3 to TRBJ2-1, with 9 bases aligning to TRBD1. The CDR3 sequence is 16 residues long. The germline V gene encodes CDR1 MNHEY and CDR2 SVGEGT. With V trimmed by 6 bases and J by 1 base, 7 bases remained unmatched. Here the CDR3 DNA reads TGTGCCAGCAGCCCGGGGACAGGGAGTTCCTACAATGAGCAGTTCTTC. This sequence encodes CASSPGTGSSYNEQFF.

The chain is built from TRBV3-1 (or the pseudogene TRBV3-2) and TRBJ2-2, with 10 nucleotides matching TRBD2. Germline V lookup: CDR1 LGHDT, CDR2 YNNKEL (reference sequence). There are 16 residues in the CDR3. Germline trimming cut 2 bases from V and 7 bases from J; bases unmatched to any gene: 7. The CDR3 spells CASSQNSGGAFGELFF. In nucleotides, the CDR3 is TGTGCCAGCAGCCAAAACAGCGGGGGGGCCTTCGGGGAGCTGTTTTTT.

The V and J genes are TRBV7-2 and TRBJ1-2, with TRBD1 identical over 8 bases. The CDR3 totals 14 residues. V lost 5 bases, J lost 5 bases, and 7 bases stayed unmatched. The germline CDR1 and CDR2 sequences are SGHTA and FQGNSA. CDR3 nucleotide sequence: TGTGCCAGCAGCCCCCGCTGGACAGGGTATGGCTACACCTTC. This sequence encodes CASSPRWTGYGYTF.

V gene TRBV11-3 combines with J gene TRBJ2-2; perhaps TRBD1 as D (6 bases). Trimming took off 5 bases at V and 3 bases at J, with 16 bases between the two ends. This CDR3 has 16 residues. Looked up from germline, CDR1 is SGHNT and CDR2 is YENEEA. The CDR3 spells CASSPGRQAHTGELFF. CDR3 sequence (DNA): TGTGCCAGCAGCCCCGGAAGACAGGCGCACACCGGGGAGCTGTTTTTT.

This CDR3 is CASSVTGAEAFF. The DNA for the CDR3 is TGTGCCAGCAGCGTCACGGGTGCTGAAGCTTTCTTT. This chain uses TRBV9 with TRBJ1-1; D unclear. The CDR3 is 12 amino acids. Trimming pared 2 bases from V and 6 bases from J, leaving 8 bases between. Germline V gene sequence: CDR1 SGDLS, CDR2 YYNGEE. The full variable domain, completed using reference TRBV9 and TRBJ1-1, is DSGVTQTPKHLITATGQRVTLRCSPRSGDLSVYWYQQSLDQGLQFLIQYYNGEERAKGNILERFSAQQFPDLHSELNLSSLELGDSALYFCASSVTGAEAFFGQGTRLTVV.

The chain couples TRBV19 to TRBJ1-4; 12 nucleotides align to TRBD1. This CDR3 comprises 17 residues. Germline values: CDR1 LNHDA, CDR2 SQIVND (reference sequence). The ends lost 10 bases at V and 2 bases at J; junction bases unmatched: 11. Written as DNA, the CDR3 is TGTGCCACAGCATTCCGGGACAGGGGGCGGACTAATGAAAAACTGTTTTTT. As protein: CATAFRDRGRTNEKLFF.

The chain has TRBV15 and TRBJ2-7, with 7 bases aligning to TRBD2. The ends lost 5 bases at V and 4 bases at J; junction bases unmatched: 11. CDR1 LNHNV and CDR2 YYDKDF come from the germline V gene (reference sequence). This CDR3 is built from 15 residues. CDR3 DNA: TGTGCCACCAGCCCGAGGGGAGGGGAAATTTACGAGCAGTACTTC. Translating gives CATSPRGGEIYEQYF.

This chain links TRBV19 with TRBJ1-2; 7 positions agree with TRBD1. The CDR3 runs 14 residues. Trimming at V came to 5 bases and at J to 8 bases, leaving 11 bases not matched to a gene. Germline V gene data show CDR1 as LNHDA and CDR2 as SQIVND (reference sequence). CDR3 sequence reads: CASSGGQEVGGYTF. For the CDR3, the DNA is TGTGCCAGTAGTGGTGGACAGGAGGTGGGGGGCTACACCTTC. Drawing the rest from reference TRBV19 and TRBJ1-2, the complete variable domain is DGGITQSPKYLFRKEGQNVTLSCEQNLNHDAMYWYRQDPGQGLRLIYYSQIVNDFQKGDIAEGYSVSREKKESFPLTVTSAQKNPTAFYLCASSGGQEVGGYTFGSGTRLTVV.

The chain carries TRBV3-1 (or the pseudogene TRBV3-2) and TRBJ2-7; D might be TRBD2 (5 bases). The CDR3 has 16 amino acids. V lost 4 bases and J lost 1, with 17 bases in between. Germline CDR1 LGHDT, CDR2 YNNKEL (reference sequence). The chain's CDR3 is CASSRDQDWRSYEQYF. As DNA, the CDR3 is TGTGCCAGCAGCCGCGACCAGGACTGGAGATCCTACGAGCAGTACTTC.

CDR3 nucleotides: TGTGCCACGCAAACTAGCGGGGGGACTCCCAATGAGCAGTTCTTC. Translating gives CATQTSGGTPNEQFF. The gene calls are TRBV19 and TRBJ2-1, with 12 bases lining up with TRBD2. After removal of 10 bases from V and 6 bases from J, the junction contained 10 bases not matched to a gene. CDR3 length: 15 amino acids. Germline CDR1 and CDR2: LNHDA and SQIVND (reference sequence).